This record covers a single T cell receptor (beta chain). The data were taken from a study of T cell changes during pregnancy in multiple sclerosis. There are 15 residues in the CDR3. Profiling relied on immunoSEQ multiplex PCR, and the TCRdb table lists in-frame clones only, not all of them. Counted here are roughly 60,000 clones, around 96% occurring once; the ten biggest clones make up approximately 2.3%. The source is a female donor with multiple sclerosis, enrolled in a pregnancy study. The chain uses TRBV21-1 and TRBJ1-2. TRBV21-1 is listed as a pseudogene. This sample comprised CD8+ T cells from peripheral blood mononuclear cells, obtained after pregnancy. CDR3 nucleotides: TGTGCCAGAAGCAAAGGTAAGGGAGAGGGCTATGGCTACACCTTC. As protein: CARSKGKGEGYGYTF.